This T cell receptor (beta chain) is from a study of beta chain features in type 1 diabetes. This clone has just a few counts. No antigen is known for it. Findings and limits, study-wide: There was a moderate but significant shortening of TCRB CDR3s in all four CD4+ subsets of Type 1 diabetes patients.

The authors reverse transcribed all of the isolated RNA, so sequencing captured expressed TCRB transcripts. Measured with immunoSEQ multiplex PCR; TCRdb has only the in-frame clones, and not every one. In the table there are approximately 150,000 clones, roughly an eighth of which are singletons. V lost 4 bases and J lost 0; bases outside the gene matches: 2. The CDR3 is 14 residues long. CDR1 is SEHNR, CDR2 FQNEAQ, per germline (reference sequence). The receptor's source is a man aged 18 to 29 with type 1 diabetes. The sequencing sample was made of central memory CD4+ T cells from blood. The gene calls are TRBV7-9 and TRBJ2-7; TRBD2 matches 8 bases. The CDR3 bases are TGTGCCAGCAGCTCCCTAGCGGGCTCCTACGAGCAGTACTTC. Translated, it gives CASSSLAGSYEQYF.